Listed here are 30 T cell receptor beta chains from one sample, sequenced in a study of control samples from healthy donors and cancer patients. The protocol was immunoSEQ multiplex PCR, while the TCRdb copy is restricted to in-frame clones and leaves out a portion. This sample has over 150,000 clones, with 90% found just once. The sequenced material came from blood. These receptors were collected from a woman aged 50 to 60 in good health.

The CDR3 protein is CAIKRGRDTDTQYF. In DNA form, the CDR3 reads TGTGCCATAAAGCGGGGTCGTGATACAGATACGCAGTATTTT. The rearrangement uses TRBV10-3 and TRBJ2-3, with TRBD2 matching 7 bases. Germline V lookup: CDR1 ENHRY, CDR2 SYGVKD. The J segment lost 3 bases and the V segment lost 9 bases, leaving 9 bases of the junction unmatched. This CDR3 region has 14 residues.

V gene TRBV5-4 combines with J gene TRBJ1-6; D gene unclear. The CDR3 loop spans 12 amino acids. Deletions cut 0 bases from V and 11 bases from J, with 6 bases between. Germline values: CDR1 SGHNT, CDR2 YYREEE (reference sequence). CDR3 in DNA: TGTGCCAGCAGCTTGGATACGGCACCCCTCCACTTT. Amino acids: CASSLDTAPLHF.

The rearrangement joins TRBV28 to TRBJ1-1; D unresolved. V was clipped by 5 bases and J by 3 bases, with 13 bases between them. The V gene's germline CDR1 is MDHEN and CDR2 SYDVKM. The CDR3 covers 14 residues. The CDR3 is CASSPRRFYTEAFF. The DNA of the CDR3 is TGTGCCAGCAGTCCGCGTCGCTTCTACACTGAAGCTTTCTTT.

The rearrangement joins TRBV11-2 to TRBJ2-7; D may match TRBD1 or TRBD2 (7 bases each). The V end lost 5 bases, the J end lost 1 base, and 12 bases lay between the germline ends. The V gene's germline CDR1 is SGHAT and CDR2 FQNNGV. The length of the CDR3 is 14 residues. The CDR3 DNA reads TGTGCCAGCAGCCAGGGGGAGGGATCCTACGAGCAGTACTTC. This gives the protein CASSQGEGSYEQYF.

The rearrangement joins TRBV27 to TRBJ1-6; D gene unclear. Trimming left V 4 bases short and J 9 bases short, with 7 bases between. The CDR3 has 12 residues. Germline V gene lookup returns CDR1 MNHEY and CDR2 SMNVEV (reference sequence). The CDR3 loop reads CASSSRPSPLHF. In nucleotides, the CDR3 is TGTGCCAGCAGTTCCCGTCCTTCACCCCTCCACTTT.

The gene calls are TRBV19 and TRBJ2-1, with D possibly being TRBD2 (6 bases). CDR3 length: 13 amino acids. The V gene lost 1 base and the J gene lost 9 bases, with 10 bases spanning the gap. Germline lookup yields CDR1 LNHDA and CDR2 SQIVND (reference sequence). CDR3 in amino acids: CASSIVTGAEQFF. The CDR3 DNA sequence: TGTGCCAGTAGTATAGTAACGGGAGCTGAGCAGTTCTTC.

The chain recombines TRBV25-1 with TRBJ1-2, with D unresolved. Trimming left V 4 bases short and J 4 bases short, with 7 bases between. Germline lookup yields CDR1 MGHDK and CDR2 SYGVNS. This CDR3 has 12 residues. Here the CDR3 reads CASSADLYGYTF. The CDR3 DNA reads TGTGCCAGCAGTGCGGACCTCTATGGCTACACCTTC.

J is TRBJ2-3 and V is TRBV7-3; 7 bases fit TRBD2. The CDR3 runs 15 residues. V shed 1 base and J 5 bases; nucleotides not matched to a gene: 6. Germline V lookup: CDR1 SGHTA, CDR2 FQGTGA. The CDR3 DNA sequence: TGTGCCAGCAGCTTAAAGGCGGGAGCGAGAGATACGCAGTATTTT. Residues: CASSLKAGARDTQYF. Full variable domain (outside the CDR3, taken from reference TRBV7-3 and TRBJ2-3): GAGVSQTPSNKVTEKGKYVELRCDPISGHTALYWYRQSLGQGPEFLIYFQGTGAADDSGLPNDRFFAVRPEGSVSTLKIQRTERGDSAVYLCASSLKAGARDTQYFGPGTRLTVL.

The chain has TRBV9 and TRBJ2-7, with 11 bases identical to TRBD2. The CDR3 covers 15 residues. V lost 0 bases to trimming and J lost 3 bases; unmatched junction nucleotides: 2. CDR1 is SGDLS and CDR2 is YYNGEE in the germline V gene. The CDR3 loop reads CASSVEGTSGYEQYF. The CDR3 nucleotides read TGTGCCAGCAGCGTAGAAGGGACTAGCGGCTACGAGCAGTACTTC.

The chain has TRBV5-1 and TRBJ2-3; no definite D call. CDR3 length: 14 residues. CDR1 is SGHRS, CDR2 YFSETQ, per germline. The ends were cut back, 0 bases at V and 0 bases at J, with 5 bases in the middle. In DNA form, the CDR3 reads TGCGCCAGCAGCTTGGGCGAGAGCACAGATACGCAGTATTTT. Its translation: CASSLGESTDTQYF.

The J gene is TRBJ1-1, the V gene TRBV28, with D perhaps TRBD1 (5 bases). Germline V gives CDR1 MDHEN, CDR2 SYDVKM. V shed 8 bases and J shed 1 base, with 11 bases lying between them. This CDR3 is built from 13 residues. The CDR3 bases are TGTGCCAGCGGTCAGGGATGGAACACTGAAGCTTTCTTT. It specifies CASGQGWNTEAFF.

CDR3 in DNA: TGTGCCAGCAGAAAGACAGGGAACACCTACAATGAGCAGTTCTTC. Protein: CASRKTGNTYNEQFF. The chain links TRBV28 to TRBJ2-1; TRBD1 agrees at 7 bases. The germline CDR1 and CDR2 sequences are MDHEN and SYDVKM. The V segment lost 6 bases and the J segment 2 bases; nucleotides outside the gene matches: 7. This CDR3 has 15 residues. Full variable domain (missing parts from reference TRBV28 and TRBJ2-1): DVKVTQSSRYLVKRTGEKVFLECVQDMDHENMFWYRQDPGLGLRLIYFSYDVKMKEKGDIPEGYSVSREKKERFSLILESASTNQTSMYLCASRKTGNTYNEQFFGPGTRLTVL.

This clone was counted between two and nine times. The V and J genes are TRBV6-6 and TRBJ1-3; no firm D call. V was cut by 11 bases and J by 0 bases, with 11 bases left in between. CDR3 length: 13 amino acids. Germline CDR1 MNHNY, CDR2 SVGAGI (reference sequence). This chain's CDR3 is CAGRVGSGNTIYF. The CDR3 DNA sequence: TGTGCCGGCCGGGTCGGCTCTGGAAACACCATATATTTT.

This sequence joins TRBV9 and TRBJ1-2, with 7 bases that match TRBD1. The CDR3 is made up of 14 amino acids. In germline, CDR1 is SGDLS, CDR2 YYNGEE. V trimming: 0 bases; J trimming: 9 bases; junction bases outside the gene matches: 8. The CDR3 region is CASSVEGGSVRYTF. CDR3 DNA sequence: TGTGCCAGCAGCGTAGAAGGGGGCTCAGTTCGCTACACCTTC. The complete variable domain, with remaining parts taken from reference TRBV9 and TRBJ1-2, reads DSGVTQTPKHLITATGQRVTLRCSPRSGDLSVYWYQQSLDQGLQFLIQYYNGEERAKGNILERFSAQQFPDLHSELNLSSLELGDSALYFCASSVEGGSVRYTFGSGTRLTVV.

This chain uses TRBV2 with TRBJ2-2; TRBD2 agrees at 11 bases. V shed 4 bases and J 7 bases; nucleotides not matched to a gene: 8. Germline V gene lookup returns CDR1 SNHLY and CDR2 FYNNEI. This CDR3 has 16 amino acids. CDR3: CASSATTSGAGGELFF. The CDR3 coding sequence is TGTGCCAGCAGTGCTACGACTAGCGGGGCGGGCGGGGAGCTGTTTTTT.

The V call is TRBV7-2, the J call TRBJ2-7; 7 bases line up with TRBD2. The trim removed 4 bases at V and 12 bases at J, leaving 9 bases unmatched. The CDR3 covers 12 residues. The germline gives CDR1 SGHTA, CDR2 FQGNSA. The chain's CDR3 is CASSSSGAGLYF. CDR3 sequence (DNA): TGTGCCAGCAGCTCTAGCGGCGCAGGGCTGTACTTC.

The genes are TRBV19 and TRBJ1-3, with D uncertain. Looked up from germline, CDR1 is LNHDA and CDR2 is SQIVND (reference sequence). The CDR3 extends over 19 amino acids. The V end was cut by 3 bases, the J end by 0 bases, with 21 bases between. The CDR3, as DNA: TGTGCCAGTAGTATCGTTGGAATCCAGGTCTCCATCTCTGGAAACACCATATATTTT. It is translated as CASSIVGIQVSISGNTIYF. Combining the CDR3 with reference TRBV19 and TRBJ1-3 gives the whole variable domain DGGITQSPKYLFRKEGQNVTLSCEQNLNHDAMYWYRQDPGQGLRLIYYSQIVNDFQKGDIAEGYSVSREKKESFPLTVTSAQKNPTAFYLCASSIVGIQVSISGNTIYFGEGSWLTVV.

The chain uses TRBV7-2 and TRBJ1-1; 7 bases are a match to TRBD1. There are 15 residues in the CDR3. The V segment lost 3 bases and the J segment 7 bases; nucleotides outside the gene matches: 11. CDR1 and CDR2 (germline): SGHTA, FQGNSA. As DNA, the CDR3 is TGTGCCAGCAGCTTGGGGGAACAGGGGACCCTTGAAGCTTTCTTT. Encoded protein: CASSLGEQGTLEAFF. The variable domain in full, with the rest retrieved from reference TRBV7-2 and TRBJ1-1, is GAGVSQSPSNKVTEKGKDVELRCDPISGHTALYWYRQSLGQGLEFLIYFQGNSAPDKSGLPSDRFSAERTGGSVSTLTIQRTQQEDSAVYLCASSLGEQGTLEAFFGQGTRLTVV.

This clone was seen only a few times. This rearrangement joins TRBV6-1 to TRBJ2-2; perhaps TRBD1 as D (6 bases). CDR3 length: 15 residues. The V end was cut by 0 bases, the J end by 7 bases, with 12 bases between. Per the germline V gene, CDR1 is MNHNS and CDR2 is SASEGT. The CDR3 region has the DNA TGTGCCAGCAGTGAAGCTCCCAGGGGAGTCGGGGAGCTGTTTTTT. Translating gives CASSEAPRGVGELFF.

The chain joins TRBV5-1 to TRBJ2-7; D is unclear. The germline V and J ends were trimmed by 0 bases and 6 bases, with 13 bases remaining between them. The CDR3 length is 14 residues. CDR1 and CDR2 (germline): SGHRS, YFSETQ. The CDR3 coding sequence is TGCGCCAGCAGCTTGGAGTATGGATTTGGCGAGCAGTACTTC. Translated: CASSLEYGFGEQYF.

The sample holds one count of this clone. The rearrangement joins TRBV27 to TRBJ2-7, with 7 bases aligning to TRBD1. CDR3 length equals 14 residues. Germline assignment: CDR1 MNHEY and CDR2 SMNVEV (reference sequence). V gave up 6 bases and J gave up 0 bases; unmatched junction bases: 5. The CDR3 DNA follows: TGTGCCAGCAGCAGACAGGGCCACTCCTACGAGCAGTACTTC. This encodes CASSRQGHSYEQYF.

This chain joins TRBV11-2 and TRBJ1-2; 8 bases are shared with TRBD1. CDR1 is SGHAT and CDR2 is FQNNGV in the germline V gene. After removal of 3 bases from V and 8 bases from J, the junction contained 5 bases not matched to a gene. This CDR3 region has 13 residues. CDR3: CASSFGDRGGYTF. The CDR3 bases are TGTGCCAGCAGCTTCGGAGACAGGGGCGGCTACACCTTC.

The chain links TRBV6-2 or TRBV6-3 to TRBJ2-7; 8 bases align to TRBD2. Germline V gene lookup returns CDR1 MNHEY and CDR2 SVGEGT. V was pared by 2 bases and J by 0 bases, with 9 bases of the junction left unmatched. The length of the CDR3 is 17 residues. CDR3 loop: CASSYTQLAALSYEQYF. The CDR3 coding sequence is TGTGCCAGCAGTTACACTCAACTAGCGGCTCTCTCCTACGAGCAGTACTTC.

The CDR3 region has the DNA TGTGCCAGCAGCCCACCATACAATCAGCCCCAGCATTTT. Translation gives CASSPPYNQPQHF. J is TRBJ1-5 and V is TRBV6-5; D is ambiguous. Per germline, CDR1 MNHEY and CDR2 SVGAGI. V gave up 6 bases and J gave up 3 bases, with 9 bases separating them. The CDR3 length is 13 residues.

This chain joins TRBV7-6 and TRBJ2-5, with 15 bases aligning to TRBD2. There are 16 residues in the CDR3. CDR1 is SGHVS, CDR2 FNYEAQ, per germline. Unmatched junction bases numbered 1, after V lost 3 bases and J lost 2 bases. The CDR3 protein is CASSFGLAGGQETQYF. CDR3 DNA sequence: TGTGCCAGCAGCTTCGGACTAGCGGGAGGGCAAGAGACCCAGTACTTC.

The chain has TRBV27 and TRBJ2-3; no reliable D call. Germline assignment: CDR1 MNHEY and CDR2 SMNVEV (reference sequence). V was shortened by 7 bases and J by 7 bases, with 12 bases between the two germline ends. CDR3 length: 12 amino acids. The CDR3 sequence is CASTGPRNTQYF. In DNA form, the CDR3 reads TGTGCCAGCACCGGTCCGCGTAATACGCAGTATTTT.

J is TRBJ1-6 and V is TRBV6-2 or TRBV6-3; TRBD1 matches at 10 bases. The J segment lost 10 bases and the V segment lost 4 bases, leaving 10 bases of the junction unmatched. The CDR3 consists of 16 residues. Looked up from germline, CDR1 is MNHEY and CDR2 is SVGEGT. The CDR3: CASSSRTGGYESPLHF. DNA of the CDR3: TGTGCCAGCAGTTCCCGGACAGGGGGTTATGAGTCACCCCTCCACTTT.

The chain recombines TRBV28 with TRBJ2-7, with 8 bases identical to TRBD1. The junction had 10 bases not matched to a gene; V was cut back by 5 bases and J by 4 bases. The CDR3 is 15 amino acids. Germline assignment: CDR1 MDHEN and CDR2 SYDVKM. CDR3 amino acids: CASSAPGTGEYEQYF. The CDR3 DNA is TGTGCCAGCAGTGCTCCCGGGACAGGCGAGTACGAGCAGTACTTC.

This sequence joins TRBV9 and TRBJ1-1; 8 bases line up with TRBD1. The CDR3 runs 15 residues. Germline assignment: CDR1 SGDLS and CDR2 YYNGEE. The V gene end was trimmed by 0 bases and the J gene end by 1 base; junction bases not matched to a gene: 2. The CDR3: CASSVVTGGNTEAFF. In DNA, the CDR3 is TGTGCCAGCAGCGTAGTTACAGGGGGGAACACTGAAGCTTTCTTT.

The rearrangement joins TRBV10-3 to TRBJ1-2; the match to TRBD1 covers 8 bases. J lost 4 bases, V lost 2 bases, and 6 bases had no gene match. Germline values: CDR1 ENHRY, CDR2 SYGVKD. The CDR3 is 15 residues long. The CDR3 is CAISEGPGTGYGYTF. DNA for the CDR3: TGTGCCATCAGTGAGGGCCCCGGGACAGGCTATGGCTACACCTTC.